The rows below give T cell receptor beta chains drawn from one sample of a study of post-analysis software for immune sequencing data. Using its own MiXCR run on the PCR reads, TCRdb lists one record per CDR3 protein. The data show about 820,000 distinct CDR3 sequences, roughly 58% seen once. The specimen sequenced was blood. These TCRs come from a girl aged 5 to 17 with multiple sclerosis. The CDR3 runs from the conserved cysteine through the conserved F or W. A D gene is named only where the DNA matches it firmly. Only part of the rows carry a size: once, few, many, or a class if the clone is expanded.

NA TRBJ1-5 NA TRBV7-9 TGTGCCAGCAGCTCGGACGGACCGGGTCAGCCCCAGCATTTT CASSSDGPGQPQHF
few TRBJ2-5 NA TRBV6-5 TGTGCCAGCCGTCGGATCCAAGAGGAGACCCAGTACTTC CASRRIQEETQYF
few TRBJ2-5 NA TRBV7-2 TGTGCCAGCAGCTCCGACGGTGGGGGGGAGACCCAGTACTTC CASSSDGGGETQYF
NA TRBJ2-1 NA TRBV11-2 TGTGCCAGCAGCTTAGATCCCCAGAATGAGCAGTTCTTC CASSLDPQNEQFF
few TRBJ2-1 NA TRBV20-1 TGCAGTGCAACACGGGCTAGCCGAGCTGAGCAGTTCTTC CSATRASRAEQFF
NA TRBJ2-1 TRBD1 TRBV10-1 TGCGCCAGCAGTGAGTCCCCGGGACAGGGCCGAGAGCAGTTCTTC CASSESPGQGREQFF
few TRBJ1-5 TRBD1 TRBV12-3/TRBV12-4 TGTGCCAGCAGTTTCGGGACAGGGATTCAGCCCCAGCATTTT CASSFGTGIQPQHF
few TRBJ1-2 NA TRBV27 TGTGCCAGCAGATCGGACCAGGTGCTTAGAAACTATGGCTACACCTTC CASRSDQVLRNYGYTF
NA TRBJ2-7 NA TRBV29-1 TGCAGCGTTGTTGTTGTGGTTGGGAACGAGCAGTACTTC CSVVVVVGNEQYF
NA TRBJ1-5 TRBD1 TRBV27 TGTGCCAGCAGTTACGGGACAGGGGTTAATCAGCCCCAGCATTTT CASSYGTGVNQPQHF
NA TRBJ2-7 TRBD2 TRBV20-1 TGCAGTGCTAGGGAAGAAAGCGGGAGGCCCTACAATGAGCAGTACTTC CSAREESGRPYNEQYF
NA TRBJ1-4 NA TRBV10-3 TGTGCCATCAGTGAGATGGGCGTTAATGAAAAACTGTTTTTT CAISEMGVNEKLFF
many TRBJ2-1 TRBD2 TRBV7-3 TGTGCCAGCAGCCCCCTAGCGGGGGGGTACAATGAGCAGTTCTTC CASSPLAGGYNEQFF
once TRBJ1-1 NA TRBV5-1 TGCGCCAGCAGGGTTGAGGGGAGAATGAACACTGAAGCTTTCTTT CASRVEGRMNTEAFF
few TRBJ2-7 NA TRBV7-2 TGTGCCAGCAGCACGCAGATCGGGGACGAGCAGTACTTC CASSTQIGDEQYF
few TRBJ2-5 NA TRBV18 TGCGCCAGCAGCCCCTTACTACAAGAGACCCAGTACTTC CASSPLLQETQYF
NA TRBJ1-5 NA TRBV6-2/TRBV6-3 TGTGCCAGCAGTCCTGGCGGGCAGGGGCGATACTTTTATAGCAATCAGCCCCAGCATTTT CASSPGGQGRYFYSNQPQHF
once TRBJ2-3 NA TRBV3-1 TGTGCCAGCAGCCACCCGGAGGGCCGCGCAGATACGCAGTATTTT CASSHPEGRADTQYF
once TRBJ2-3 NA TRBV15 TGTGCCACCAGCATCCAAATAGGCACAGATACGCAGTATTTT CATSIQIGTDTQYF
NA TRBJ1-2 NA TRBV4-2 TGTGCCAGCAGCCTAGATCCTCTGGAGGGCGGCTACACCTTC CASSLDPLEGGYTF
once TRBJ2-5 TRBD2 TRBV6-5 TGTGCCAGCAGTAGCGGGAGGGCCTCGAGAGAGACCCAGTACTTC CASSSGRASRETQYF
NA TRBJ2-3 NA TRBV7-2 TGTGCCAGCAGCCCCGGGCCCCACACAGATACGCAGTATTTT CASSPGPHTDTQYF
NA TRBJ2-7 TRBD2 TRBV19 TGTGCCAGTAGTATTTCGCCTAGCGGGAGCTACGAGCAGTACTTC CASSISPSGSYEQYF
NA TRBJ1-4 NA TRBV28 TGTGCCAGCAGTTTATCACCCCTGATGGCAGGGCGTGCGACTAATGAAAAACTGTTTTTT CASSLSPLMAGRATNEKLFF
NA TRBJ2-6 NA TRBV5-1 TGCGCCAGCAGGAGCAGGGGCCTGGGAGGGGCCAACGTCCTGACTTTC CASRSRGLGGANVLTF
NA TRBJ2-7 TRBD1 TRBV12-3/TRBV12-4 TGTGCCAGCAGTTCCGCGGGACAGGGGTTCAATGAGCAGTACTTC CASSSAGQGFNEQYF
NA TRBJ1-2 NA TRBV20-1 TGCAGTGCTAGAGGGTCGAGGGGTGCGGAGTCTACGTACTATGGCTACACCTTC CSARGSRGAESTYYGYTF
few TRBJ2-1 NA TRBV29-1 TGCAGCGTTGAGGGGGAGGATGGGAGGGGGACCTACAATGAGCAGTTCTTC CSVEGEDGRGTYNEQFF
many TRBJ1-2 NA TRBV7-9 TGTGCCAGCAGCCCCCCTAGGCAGGGCGACTATGGCTACACCTTC CASSPPRQGDYGYTF
NA TRBJ2-1 TRBD1 TRBV7-9 TGTGCCAGCAGCGTTAGGTGGGCGGGCGGGACAGGATACAATGAGCAGTTCTTC CASSVRWAGGTGYNEQFF
few TRBJ1-4 NA TRBV7-3 TGTGCCAGCAGCCGAGGGGAAAATGAAAAACTGTTTTTT CASSRGENEKLFF
NA TRBJ1-1 TRBD1 TRBV10-3 TGTGCCATCAAGGGACAGGAAAACACTGAAGCTTTCTTT CAIKGQENTEAFF
NA TRBJ2-5 NA TRBV6-6 TGTGCCAGCAGTTACCCGGGACATAACCAAGAGACCCAGTACTTC CASSYPGHNQETQYF
few TRBJ2-7 TRBD2 TRBV20-1 TGCAGTGCTAGAGATCGAGCGGGGGCCTACTCCTACGAGCAGTACTTC CSARDRAGAYSYEQYF
NA TRBJ2-3 TRBD2 TRBV20-1 TGCAGTGCTCAGGGACTAGCGGTGACAGATACGCAGTATTTT CSAQGLAVTDTQYF
NA TRBJ2-5 NA TRBV6-1 TGTGCCAGCAGCGAGAGGATAATGGGGGAGACCCAGTACTTC CASSERIMGETQYF
NA TRBJ2-5 TRBD2 TRBV9 TGTGCCAGCAGCGTAGCTTCGGGGAGGGGTGAAGAGACCCAGTACTTC CASSVASGRGEETQYF
NA TRBJ2-3 NA TRBV29-1 TGCAGCGTGGGGGGTATAGCAACAGATACGCAGTATTTT CSVGGIATDTQYF